This T cell receptor (beta chain) is drawn from a study of beta chain features in type 1 diabetes (dated by TCRdb to the late 2010s). As for the study more broadly: No differences in mean age, gender distribution, total cell number or subset yield were found between patients and healthy donors. In the study, recently diagnosed type 1 diabetes patients and matched healthy donors were compared on the TCRB repertoires of their sorted circulating CD4+ T cell subsets. Across all samples, 107,917,701 sorted cells were examined, and cell number per subset correlated strongly with RNA yield. Regulatory and stem cell-like memory subsets were isolated from only 8 patients and roughly eight healthy donors, whereas naive and central memory subsets came from all 28 donors. Results the study describes overall, beyond this receptor: Shorter templates might be favored by PCR, yet because patient and control samples were amplified and corrected together, any such skew would affect both groups equally. Fewer insertions and more nucleotide deletions at VDJ recombination sites were observed in patients with type 1 diabetes, implying thymic rearrangement abnormalities. Because the HLA sub-analyses included only small numbers of individuals, any influence of HLA type on TCRB rearrangement was left unresolved. Because cDNA rather than genomic DNA was sequenced, highly expressing activated cells could have been over-represented, although no difference in activation and CD3 levels was found between groups. The naive, central memory and regulatory TCRB repertoires appeared to resemble one another more closely among patients than among healthy donors. Type 1 diabetes patients showed a moderate but significant shortening of TCRB CDR3 length in all four CD4+ subsets.

This clone turned up a few times. This receptor's antigen is unknown. Base qualities are not recorded, but no much larger clone differs from it by a single base. All of the isolated RNA was reverse transcribed with the High Capacity cDNA Reverse Transcription Kit, so expressed TCRB transcripts were sequenced. Deep immunoSEQ sequencing was performed on naive, central memory and regulatory T cell samples, with an average of about 4 million total reads per sample. After sorted cells were lysed in RLT buffer, RNA was extracted with DNase-treated RNeasy Micro or Mini kits, with the choice depending on cell number. Each cell subset was processed on its own to prevent cross-contamination, while patient and healthy donor samples were processed together. The immunoSEQ multiplex PCR was used to amplify TCRB sequences from cDNA, yielding 87-bp fragments that span the CDR3 region. Sequencing of the amplicons was performed on the Illumina HiSeq platform. For the original study's pipeline: PCR bias was computationally corrected using synthetic template baselines, reads within Hamming distance 2 were collapsed, and singletons that could not be merged were discarded. Reads were aligned against IMGT to assign V, D and J genes, CDR3 length and insertions or deletions at six rearrangement sites. Clonotype counts were normalized to sorted cell number within each subset before computing true diversity and Gini coefficients with the tcR R package. Repertoire sharing was quantified using the overlap coefficient calculated on TCRB nucleotide sequences. Out-of-frame TCRB sequences from naive cells were analyzed as a proxy for the pre-selection repertoire. In TCRdb, the immuneACCESS table is reduced to in-frame sequences with V and J assigned. These tables do not hold every clone; where another copy was compared, an unresolved V gene accounts for under half, and the others remain unexplained. V and J calls and clone size come straight from that table; D and trimming were deduced from the DNA. For this sample there are around 250,000 clones; approximately 20% appear just once. Together, the top ten hold around 0.028% of the sample.

Each donor gave one peripheral blood draw, averaging approximately 0.12 L, which was collected into heparinised tubes. A BD FACSAria II was used to sort naive, central memory, regulatory and stem cell-like memory CD4+ T cells with a panel that included CD45RO, CCR7, CD25, CD127, CD95 and CD27. Purity was above 95% for every sorted population. PBMCs were isolated immediately by Lymphoprep density gradient centrifugation and stained directly without culture. So that batch effects would be minimized, each experiment stained and sorted samples in pairs, pairing one healthy donor with one patient. The sample taken for sequencing was naive CD4+ T cells from blood. In the paper's terms, the cell subset or site label means: true naive CD4+ T cells. The sequence was obtained from a woman between 35 and 50 years old with type 1 diabetes.

The CDR3 amino acid sequence is: CASSWTSGGLNEQFF. The nucleotides read TGCGCCAGCAGCTGGACTAGCGGGGGACTCAATGAGCAGTTCTTC. Recombination linked TRBV5-1 to TRBJ2-1, with 13 central nucleotides matching TRBD2. V trim: 3 bases; J trim: 6 bases; unmatched bases: 3. The germline V gene specifies SGHRS as CDR1 and YFSETQ as CDR2. The CDR3 holds 15 amino acids from the cysteine to the phenylalanine. Of all the DNA, just the CDR3 is kept, 45 bases in frame from base 1.